The sequence of this T cell receptor beta chain was determined in a study of T cell repertoires in cytomegalovirus infection. At the level of the study: An indication of both CMV infection and matching HLA type came from public TCR beta signatures.

Findings and limits, study-wide: Cumulative frequency of public TCR beta families picked out carriers of CMV plus the relevant HLA. Ex vivo, HLA-C-restricted CMV-specific TCR beta clonotypes prevailed over the rest of the response.

Comment on this clonotype: Its antigen is unknown.

V shed 1 base, J shed 7 bases, and the junction held 13 bases outside the gene matches. The CDR3 extends over 16 amino acids. CDR1 and CDR2 from the germline V gene are DFQATT and SNEGSKA (reference sequence). TCRdb passed the reads through MiXCR, listing each CDR3 protein once. Counted here are 450,000 to 650,000 distinct CDR3 sequences, 26% occurring once; the ten biggest clones make up approximately 13%. The chain employs TRBV20-1 and TRBJ1-1, with 9 nucleotides matching TRBD1. The source of this sequence is a human donor in good health (CMV status not recorded). Some clones in this sample may be carry-over from other donors' samples. The sequencing sample was made of PBMCs. CDR3 DNA: TGCAGTGCTAGAGGCCCAACCGGGACAGGGCGTAATGAAGCTTTCTTT. The encoded protein is CSARGPTGTGRNEAFF.